One and the same sample provided the 20 T cell receptor beta chains below, sequenced in a study of shared clonotypes between healthy human individuals. Sequencing used immunoSEQ multiplex PCR; TCRdb keeps in-frame clones, though not all of them. The sample lists around 1 million clones; 60% to 85% were seen once. Sequencing was done on a sample of memory CD4+ T cells sorted from blood. Subset denoted: CD45RA-negative fraction. These receptor sequences come from a man aged 18-30 years in good health.

The chain has TRBV4-1 and TRBJ2-7; D possibly matches TRBD1 or TRBD2 (5 bases each). The CDR3 spans 15 residues. Germline CDR1 MGHRA, CDR2 YSYEKL. V lost 2 bases and J lost 0, with 11 bases in between. CDR3: CASSQREGSSYEQYF. The DNA of the CDR3 is TGCGCCAGCAGCCAAAGAGAGGGGAGCTCCTACGAGCAGTACTTC.

V gene TRBV5-6 combines with J gene TRBJ1-3; TRBD1 matches at 8 bases. Germline V gives CDR1 SGHDT, CDR2 YYEEEE. The CDR3 is 13 amino acids. The V and J ends lost 3 bases and 7 bases, in that order; junction bases with no gene match: 3. The CDR3 DNA reads as TGTGCCAGCAGCTGGACAGGGTGGAACACCATATATTTT. Translating it yields CASSWTGWNTIYF.

This clone has only a few counts. The J gene is TRBJ1-1, the V gene TRBV12-5; D unresolved. Germline CDR1 is LGHNT and CDR2 is FRNRAP. V was clipped by 6 bases and J by 1 base, with 9 bases between them. CDR3 size: 13 residues. CDR3 nucleotide sequence: TGTGCTAGTGGCTACTCCCCGAACACTGAAGCTTTCTTT. This gives the protein CASGYSPNTEAFF. Drawing the rest from reference TRBV12-5 and TRBJ1-1, the complete variable domain is DARVTQTPRHKVTEMGQEVTMRCQPILGHNTVFWYRQTMMQGLELLAYFRNRAPLDDSGMPKDRFSAEMPDATLATLKIQPSEPRDSAVYFCASGYSPNTEAFFGQGTRLTVV.

This clone showed up just a few times. This rearrangement joins TRBV6-6 to TRBJ2-1, with 7 bases that match TRBD1. The junction had 6 bases not matched to a gene; V was cut back by 4 bases and J by 0 bases. Per the germline V gene, CDR1 is MNHNY and CDR2 is SVGAGI (reference sequence). The CDR3 is 16 residues long. CDR3 protein: CASSSRQGSSYNEQFF. In DNA, the CDR3 is TGTGCCAGCAGTTCCAGACAGGGCAGCTCCTACAATGAGCAGTTCTTC.

This clone was observed a single time. This chain joins TRBV30 and TRBJ2-2; D not resolved. V was shortened by 0 bases and J by 0 bases, with 11 bases between the two germline ends. This CDR3 has 16 residues. In germline, CDR1 is GTSNPN, CDR2 SVGIG (reference sequence). CDR3 DNA: TGTGCCTGGAGTGTAAGGTCACCTTCGAACACCGGGGAGCTGTTTTTT. Amino acid sequence: CAWSVRSPSNTGELFF. Based on the CDR3 plus reference TRBV30 and TRBJ2-2, the full variable domain is SQTIHQWPATLVQPVGSPLSLECTVEGTSNPNLYWYRQAAGRGLQLLFYSVGIGQISSEVPQNLSASRPQDRQFILSSKKLLLSDSGFYLCAWSVRSPSNTGELFFGEGSRLTVL.

The chain is built from TRBV5-4 and TRBJ2-1; 8 positions match TRBD2. This CDR3 comprises 15 residues. Unmatched junction bases numbered 14, after V lost 6 bases and J lost 9 bases. Germline CDR1 SGHNT, CDR2 YYREEE (reference sequence). In DNA, the CDR3 is TGTGCCAGCATCATCAATACAGGCGGGGGGATTGAGCAGTTCTTC. Translated: CASIINTGGGIEQFF.

The chain joins TRBV7-8 to TRBJ2-2; D unresolved. Germline CDR1 reads SGHVS; CDR2 reads FQNEAQ. The CDR3 is 14 amino acids. With 5 bases removed from V and 2 bases from J, the gap between germline ends came to 9 bases. This CDR3 is CASSPIANTGELFF. CDR3 coding DNA: TGTGCCAGCAGCCCCATTGCAAACACCGGGGAGCTGTTTTTT. The full variable domain, completed using reference TRBV7-8 and TRBJ2-2, is GAGVSQSPRYKVAKRGQDVALRCDPISGHVSLFWYQQALGQGPEFLTYFQNEAQLDKSGLPSDRFFAERPEGSVSTLKIQRTQQEDSAVYLCASSPIANTGELFFGEGSRLTVL.

As for this clone: Other DNA sequences in this sample translate to the same CDR3. The V gene is TRBV18, the J gene TRBJ2-7; D perhaps matches TRBD1 (5 bases). Germline V CDR1 and CDR2: KGHSH, LQKENI. V lost 3 bases and J lost 7, with 10 bases in between. The length of the CDR3 is 12 residues. For the CDR3, the DNA is TGTGCCAGCTCACCCCAGGGCTGGGAGCAGTACTTC. It yields the protein CASSPQGWEQYF.

V and J are TRBV29-1 and TRBJ1-2; 9 bases align to TRBD1. Germline loops: CDR1 SQVTM, CDR2 ANQGSEA. With V trimmed by 7 bases and J by 9 bases, 9 bases remained unmatched. The CDR3 is 12 residues long. DNA of the CDR3: TGCAGCGAAGGGACAGGGTCGAAGAGCTACACCTTC. Protein product: CSEGTGSKSYTF.

The sample holds a few counts of this clone. The gene calls are TRBV27 and TRBJ1-5; 9 bases agree with TRBD1. The CDR3 runs 16 residues. Trimming removed 2 bases from V and 1 base from J; junction bases left unmatched: 3. Germline CDR1 reads MNHEY; CDR2 reads SMNVEV (reference sequence). In DNA, the CDR3 is TGTGCCAGCAGTTTAGTAGGGACAGGGAGCAATCAGCCCCAGCATTTT. Translating it yields CASSLVGTGSNQPQHF.

The V call is TRBV5-1, the J call TRBJ2-1, with 10 nucleotides matching TRBD2. The CDR3 has 16 residues. V was pared by 0 bases and J by 8 bases, with 8 bases of the junction left unmatched. Germline V lookup: CDR1 SGHRS, CDR2 YFSETQ. The CDR3 loop is CASSLAASGSGDEQFF. CDR3 nucleotide sequence: TGCGCCAGCAGCTTGGCGGCTAGCGGGAGCGGGGATGAGCAGTTCTTC.

The rearrangement joins TRBV30 to TRBJ1-2; D call uncertain. The V gene's germline CDR1 is GTSNPN and CDR2 SVGIG (reference sequence). Trimming pared 7 bases from V and 5 bases from J, leaving 8 bases between. The CDR3 contains 10 residues. In DNA form, the CDR3 reads TGTGCCTTTGACGTGTATGGCTACACCTTC. As protein: CAFDVYGYTF.

The rearrangement joins TRBV7-9 to TRBJ2-7, with TRBD2 as a possible D gene (5 bases). Trimming left V 1 base short and J 4 bases short, with 8 bases between. Germline V gives CDR1 SEHNR, CDR2 FQNEAQ (reference sequence). CDR3 length equals 13 residues. CDR3 DNA: TGTGCCAGCAGCTTAGGGACTTGGTACGAGCAGTACTTC. Amino acid sequence: CASSLGTWYEQYF.

The chain uses TRBV6-5 and TRBJ2-2, with 12 bases matching TRBD2. Germline values: CDR1 MNHEY, CDR2 SVGAGI. The CDR3 contains 15 residues. V lost 2 bases, J lost 8 bases, and 3 bases stayed unmatched. CDR3 bases: TGTGCCAGCAGTTACATACTAGCGGGAGGAGGGGAGCTGTTTTTT. Its translation is CASSYILAGGGELFF.

V and J are TRBV18 and TRBJ2-1, with 7 nucleotides matching TRBD2. CDR1 and CDR2 (germline): KGHSH, LQKENI. The V segment lost 3 bases and the J segment 4 bases; nucleotides outside the gene matches: 6. The CDR3 totals 15 residues. The CDR3: CASSPGRGIYNEQFF. The CDR3 DNA is TGTGCCAGCTCACCTGGGCGGGGGATATACAATGAGCAGTTCTTC.

Of note for this clone: A much bigger clone sits one base away, suggesting this may be a read error. The J gene is TRBJ1-2, the V gene TRBV25-1; D is ambiguous. V lost 3 bases and J lost 5, with 4 bases in between. Germline V gives CDR1 MGHDK, CDR2 SYGVNS. The CDR3 runs 11 residues. CDR3 loop: CASSDGYGYTF. CDR3 nucleotides: TGTGCCAGCAGTGACGGTTATGGCTACACCTTC.

The chain carries TRBV18 and TRBJ1-4; unclear D gene. V was pared by 1 base and J by 7 bases, with 10 bases between. The CDR3 has 14 residues. Germline lookup yields CDR1 KGHSH and CDR2 LQKENI. The CDR3 nucleotides read TGTGCCAGCTCACCACAGGCGTTAGGTGAAAAACTGTTTTTT. It yields the protein CASSPQALGEKLFF.

The chain uses TRBV7-2 and TRBJ2-5; 8 positions match TRBD1. With V trimmed by 7 bases and J by 4 bases, 14 bases remained unmatched. The CDR3 covers 16 residues. CDR1 is SGHTA, CDR2 FQGNSA, per germline. This CDR3 reads CASTLIRTGPPETQYF. The CDR3, as DNA: TGTGCCAGCACATTAATACGGACAGGGCCACCAGAGACCCAGTACTTC.

The rearrangement joins TRBV30 to TRBJ1-3; D unresolved. Trimming left V 2 bases short and J 2 bases short, with 7 bases between. CDR1 GTSNPN and CDR2 SVGIG come from the germline V gene (reference sequence). CDR3 length: 13 residues. As DNA, the CDR3 is TGTGCCTGGAGTTGGGGAGCTGGAAACACCATATATTTT. This translates into CAWSWGAGNTIYF. Variable domain in full (rest from reference TRBV30 and TRBJ1-3): SQTIHQWPATLVQPVGSPLSLECTVEGTSNPNLYWYRQAAGRGLQLLFYSVGIGQISSEVPQNLSASRPQDRQFILSSKKLLLSDSGFYLCAWSWGAGNTIYFGEGSWLTVV.

V usage is TRBV5-1 and J usage is TRBJ2-1, with TRBD2 identical over 13 bases. Germline V gene lookup returns CDR1 SGHRS and CDR2 YFSETQ. CDR3 length: 18 residues. The V gene end was trimmed by 4 bases and the J gene end by 0 bases; junction bases not matched to a gene: 7. Written as DNA, the CDR3 is TGCGCCAGCAGCATGGGACTAGCGGGGACAGGCTCCTACAATGAGCAGTTCTTC. Translated: CASSMGLAGTGSYNEQFF.